This TCR beta chain originates from a study of low-dose radiotherapy and immunotherapy resistance in tumors. Study details: Every 2 weeks, cohort 1 got 0.5 Gy, reaching 6.5 Gy to the planning target volume.

PCR amplification of the TCRs was performed with Phusion for approximately 20 PCR cycles, and it relied on a constant-region primer together with a V-primer adapter. Via MiXCR, TCRdb re-called the reads, giving one row per CDR3 protein. The sample yields about 46,000 distinct CDR3 sequences, approximately 10% seen once. This CDR3 has 12 residues. Germline-derived CDR1 and CDR2 are SQVTM and ANQGSEA. This sample's time point: before trial treatment. As concerns this clonotype: It differs at one base from a far larger clone, so likely a read error.

The J gene is TRBJ2-1, the V gene TRBV29-1, with a possible D match to TRBD1 (6 bases). Sequenced material: PBMCs, taken before treatment. The source of this sequence is a female donor with ovarian cancer. Written as DNA, the CDR3 is TGCAGTCAACAGGGTTCCGGAGACGAGCAGTTCTTC. Amino acids: CSQQGSGDEQFF.